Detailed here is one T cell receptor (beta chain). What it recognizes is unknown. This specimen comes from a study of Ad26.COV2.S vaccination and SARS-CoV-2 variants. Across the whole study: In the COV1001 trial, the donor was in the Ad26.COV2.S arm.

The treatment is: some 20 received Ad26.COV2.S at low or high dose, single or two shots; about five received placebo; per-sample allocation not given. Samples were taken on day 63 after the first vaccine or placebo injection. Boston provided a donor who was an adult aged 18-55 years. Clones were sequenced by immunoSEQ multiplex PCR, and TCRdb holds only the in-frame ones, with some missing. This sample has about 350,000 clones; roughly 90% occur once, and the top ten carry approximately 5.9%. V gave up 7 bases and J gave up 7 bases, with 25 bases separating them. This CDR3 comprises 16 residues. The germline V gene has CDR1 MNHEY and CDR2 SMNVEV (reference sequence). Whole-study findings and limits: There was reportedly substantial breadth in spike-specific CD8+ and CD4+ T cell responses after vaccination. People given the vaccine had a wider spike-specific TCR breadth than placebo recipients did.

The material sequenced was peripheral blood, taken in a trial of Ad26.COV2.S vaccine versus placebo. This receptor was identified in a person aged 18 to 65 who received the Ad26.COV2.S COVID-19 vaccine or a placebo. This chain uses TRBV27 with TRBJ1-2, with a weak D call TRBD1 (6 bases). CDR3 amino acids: CASTLSYRVLSGGYTF. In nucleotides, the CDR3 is TGTGCCAGCACTCTATCTTACAGGGTTCTTTCTGGTGGCTACACCTTC.